Ten or more counts support the clone carrying this T cell receptor (beta chain). As to time point: newly diagnosed GD, antithyroid drugs for less than 3 months. Researchers made the TCR library from RNA that was extracted from PBMCs. The sample comes from a study of regulatory T cells in long-lasting Graves disease. According to the study, TCR beta libraries were built with iRepertoire HTBI primers and CDR3-region Arm-PCR. TCRdb passed the multiplex PCR reads through MiXCR, listing each CDR3 protein once. This repertoire shows about 420,000 distinct CDR3 sequences, about 16% found once; its top ten account for around a quarter. Germline CDR1 SGHTA, CDR2 FQGNSA. This CDR3 comprises 16 residues. The V end lost 2 bases, the J end lost 1 base, and 14 bases lay between the germline ends. The data were also submitted as part of a second study, on T cells in Graves' hyperthyroidism and ophthalmopathy. In that study: A model of 13 V-J features distinguished ophthalmopathy from stable hyperthyroidism.

This chain joins TRBV7-2 and TRBJ1-1, with TRBD1 as a possible D gene (6 bases). This sample comprised peripheral blood mononuclear cells (PBMCs), obtained at new diagnosis, from a patient treated with antithyroid drugs. This clonotype originated in a woman younger than 30 with Graves disease. The CDR3 DNA is TGTGCCAGCAGCTTACGTTCCGGACAGTCGAACACTGAAGCTTTCTTT. As protein: CASSLRSGQSNTEAFF. Together with reference TRBV7-2 and TRBJ1-1, the CDR3 gives the full variable domain: GAGVSQSPSNKVTEKGKDVELRCDPISGHTALYWYRQSLGQGLEFLIYFQGNSAPDKSGLPSDRFSAERTGGSVSTLTIQRTQQEDSAVYLCASSLRSGQSNTEAFFGQGTRLTVV.